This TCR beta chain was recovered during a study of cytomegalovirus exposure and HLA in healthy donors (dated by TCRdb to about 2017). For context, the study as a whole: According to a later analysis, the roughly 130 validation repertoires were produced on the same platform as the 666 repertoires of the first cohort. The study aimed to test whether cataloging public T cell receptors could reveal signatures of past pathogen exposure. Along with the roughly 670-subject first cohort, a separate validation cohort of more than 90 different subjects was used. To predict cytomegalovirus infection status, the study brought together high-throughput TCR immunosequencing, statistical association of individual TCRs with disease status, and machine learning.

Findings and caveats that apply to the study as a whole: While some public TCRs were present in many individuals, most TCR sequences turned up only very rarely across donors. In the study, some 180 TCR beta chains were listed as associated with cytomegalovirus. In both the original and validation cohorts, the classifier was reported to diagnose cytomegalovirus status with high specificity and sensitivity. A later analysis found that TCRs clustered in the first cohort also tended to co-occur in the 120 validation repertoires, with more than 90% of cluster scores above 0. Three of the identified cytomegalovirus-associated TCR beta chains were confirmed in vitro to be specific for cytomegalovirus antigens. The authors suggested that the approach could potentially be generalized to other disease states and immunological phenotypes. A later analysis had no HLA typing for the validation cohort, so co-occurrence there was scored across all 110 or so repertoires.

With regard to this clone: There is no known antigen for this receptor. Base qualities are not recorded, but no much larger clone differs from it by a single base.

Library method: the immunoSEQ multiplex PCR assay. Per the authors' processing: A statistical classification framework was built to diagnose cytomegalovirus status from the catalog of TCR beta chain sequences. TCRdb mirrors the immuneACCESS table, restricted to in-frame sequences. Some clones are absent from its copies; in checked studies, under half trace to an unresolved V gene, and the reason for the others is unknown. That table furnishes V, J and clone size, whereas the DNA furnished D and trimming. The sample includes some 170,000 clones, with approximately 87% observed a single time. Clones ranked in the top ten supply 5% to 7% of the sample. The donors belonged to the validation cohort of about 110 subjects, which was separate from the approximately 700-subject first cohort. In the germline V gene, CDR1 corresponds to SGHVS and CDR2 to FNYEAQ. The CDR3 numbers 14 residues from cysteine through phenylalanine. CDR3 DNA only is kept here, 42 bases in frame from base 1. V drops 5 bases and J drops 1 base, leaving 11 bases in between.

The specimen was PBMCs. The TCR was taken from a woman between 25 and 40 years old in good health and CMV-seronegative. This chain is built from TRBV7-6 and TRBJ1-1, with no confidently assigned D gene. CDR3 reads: CASSPGRENTEAFF. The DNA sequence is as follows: TGTGCCAGCAGCCCTGGACGGGAGAACACTGAAGCTTTCTTT.